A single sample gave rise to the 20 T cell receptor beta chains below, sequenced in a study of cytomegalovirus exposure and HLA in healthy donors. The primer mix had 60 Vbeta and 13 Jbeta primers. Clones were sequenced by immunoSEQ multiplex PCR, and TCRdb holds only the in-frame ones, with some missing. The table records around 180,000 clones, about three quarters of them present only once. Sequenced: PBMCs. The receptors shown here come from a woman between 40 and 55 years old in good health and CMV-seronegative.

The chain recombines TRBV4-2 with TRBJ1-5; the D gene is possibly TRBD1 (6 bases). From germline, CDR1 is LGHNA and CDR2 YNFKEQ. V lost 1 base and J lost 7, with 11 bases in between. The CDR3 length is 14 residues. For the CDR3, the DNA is TGTGCCAGCAGCCAAGGGGACATGAGGCAGCCCCAGCATTTT. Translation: CASSQGDMRQPQHF.

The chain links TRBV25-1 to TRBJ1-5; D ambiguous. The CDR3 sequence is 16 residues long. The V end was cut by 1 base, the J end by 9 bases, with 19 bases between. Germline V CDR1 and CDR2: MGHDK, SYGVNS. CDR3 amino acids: CASSELGWRPYGPQHF. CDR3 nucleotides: TGTGCCAGCAGTGAATTGGGATGGAGGCCCTACGGGCCCCAGCATTTT. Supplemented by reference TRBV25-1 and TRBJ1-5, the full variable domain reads EADIYQTPRYLVIGTGKKITLECSQTMGHDKMYWYQQDPGMELHLIHYSYGVNSTEKGDLSSESTVSRIRTEHFPLTLESARPSHTSQYLCASSELGWRPYGPQHFGDGTRLSIL.

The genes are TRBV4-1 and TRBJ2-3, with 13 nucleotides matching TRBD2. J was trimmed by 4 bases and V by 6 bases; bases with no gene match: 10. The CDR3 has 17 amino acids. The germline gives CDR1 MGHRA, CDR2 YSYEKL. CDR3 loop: CASRSLAGGPGADTQYF. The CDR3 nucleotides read TGCGCCAGCAGGTCACTAGCGGGAGGGCCCGGCGCAGATACGCAGTATTTT.

The CDR3 DNA follows: TGCGCCAGCAGCTTGGTTACGGGACAGGGCACAGATACGCAGTATTTT. This codes for CASSLVTGQGTDTQYF. The chain has TRBV5-1 and TRBJ2-3, with 8 bases identical to TRBD1. The trim removed 0 bases at V and 1 base at J, leaving 4 bases unmatched. The CDR3 is 16 amino acids. The germline gives CDR1 SGHRS, CDR2 YFSETQ.

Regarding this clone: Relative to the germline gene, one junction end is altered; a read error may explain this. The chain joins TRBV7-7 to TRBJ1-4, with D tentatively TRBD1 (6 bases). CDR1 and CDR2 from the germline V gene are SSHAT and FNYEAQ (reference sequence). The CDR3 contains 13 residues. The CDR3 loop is CASSTERGEKLFF. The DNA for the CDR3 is TGTGCTAGCAGCACCGAAAGGGGGGAAAAACTGTTTTTT.

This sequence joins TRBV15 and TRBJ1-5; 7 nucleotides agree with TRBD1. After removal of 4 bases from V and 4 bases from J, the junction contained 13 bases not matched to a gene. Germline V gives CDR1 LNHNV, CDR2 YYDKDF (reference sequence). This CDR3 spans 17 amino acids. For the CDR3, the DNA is TGTGCCACCAGCACAAAAGTTAGGACAGGCGATAATCAGCCCCAGCATTTT. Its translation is CATSTKVRTGDNQPQHF.

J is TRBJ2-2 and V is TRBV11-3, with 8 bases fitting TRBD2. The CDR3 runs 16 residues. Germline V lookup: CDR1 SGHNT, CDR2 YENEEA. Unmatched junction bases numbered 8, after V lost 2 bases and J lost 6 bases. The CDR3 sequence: CASSLISGSEAGELFF. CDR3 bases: TGTGCCAGCAGCTTAATAAGCGGGAGTGAGGCCGGGGAGCTGTTTTTT.

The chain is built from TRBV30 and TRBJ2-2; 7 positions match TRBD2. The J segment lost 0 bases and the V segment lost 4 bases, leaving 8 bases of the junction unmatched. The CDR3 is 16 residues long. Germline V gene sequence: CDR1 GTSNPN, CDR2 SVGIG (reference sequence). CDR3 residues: CAWIVGEGSNTGELFF. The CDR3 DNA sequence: TGTGCCTGGATCGTGGGGGAGGGTTCGAACACCGGGGAGCTGTTTTTT.

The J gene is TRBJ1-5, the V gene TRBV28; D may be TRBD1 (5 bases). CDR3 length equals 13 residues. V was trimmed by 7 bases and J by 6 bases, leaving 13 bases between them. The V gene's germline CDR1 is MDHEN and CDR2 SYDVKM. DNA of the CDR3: TGTGCCAGCACTGCACCCGGGGGTCAGCCCCAGCATTTT. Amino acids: CASTAPGGQPQHF.

The CDR3 nucleotides are TGTGCCATCAGGGGGACAGGGATGGGGAATCAGCCCCAGCATTTT. This translates into CAIRGTGMGNQPQHF. V and J are TRBV10-3 and TRBJ1-5; 9 positions match TRBD1. V dropped 6 bases and J dropped 4; count of bases not matched to a gene: 7. Germline CDR1 ENHRY, CDR2 SYGVKD. The length of the CDR3 is 15 residues.

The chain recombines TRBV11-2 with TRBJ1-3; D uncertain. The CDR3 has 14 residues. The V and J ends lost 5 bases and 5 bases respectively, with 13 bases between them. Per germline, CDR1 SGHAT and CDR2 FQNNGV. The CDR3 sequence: CASSTRRERNTIYF. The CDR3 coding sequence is TGTGCCAGCAGCACCCGACGGGAACGAAACACCATATATTTT.

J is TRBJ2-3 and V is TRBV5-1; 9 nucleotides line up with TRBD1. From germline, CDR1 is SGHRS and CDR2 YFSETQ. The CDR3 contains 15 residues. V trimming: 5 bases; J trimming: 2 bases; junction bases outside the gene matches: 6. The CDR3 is CASRWRDRATDTQYF. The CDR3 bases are TGCGCCAGCAGGTGGAGGGACAGGGCCACAGATACGCAGTATTTT.

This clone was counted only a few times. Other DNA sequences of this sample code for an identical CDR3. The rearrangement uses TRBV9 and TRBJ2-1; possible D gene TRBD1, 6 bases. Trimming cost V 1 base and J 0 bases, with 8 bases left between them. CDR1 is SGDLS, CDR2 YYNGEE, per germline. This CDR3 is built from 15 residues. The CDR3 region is CASSVRDISYNEQFF. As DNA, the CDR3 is TGTGCCAGCAGCGTAAGGGACATCTCCTACAATGAGCAGTTCTTC. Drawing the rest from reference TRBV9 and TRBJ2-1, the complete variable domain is DSGVTQTPKHLITATGQRVTLRCSPRSGDLSVYWYQQSLDQGLQFLIQYYNGEERAKGNILERFSAQQFPDLHSELNLSSLELGDSALYFCASSVRDISYNEQFFGPGTRLTVL.

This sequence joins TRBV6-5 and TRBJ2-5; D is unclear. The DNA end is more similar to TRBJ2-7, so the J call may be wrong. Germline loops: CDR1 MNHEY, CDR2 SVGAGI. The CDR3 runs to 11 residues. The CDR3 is CASSQAYEQYF. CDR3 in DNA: TGTGCCAGCAGCCAGGCCTACGAGCAGTACTTC.

This CDR3 is CASRWDRASYEQYF. As DNA, the CDR3 is TGTGCCAGCAGGTGGGACAGGGCCTCCTACGAGCAGTACTTC. V and J are TRBV2 and TRBJ2-7, with 9 bases fitting TRBD1. CDR1 is SNHLY, CDR2 FYNNEI, per germline. Trimming took 6 bases from V and 0 from J; bases not matched to a gene: 3. The CDR3 extends over 14 amino acids.

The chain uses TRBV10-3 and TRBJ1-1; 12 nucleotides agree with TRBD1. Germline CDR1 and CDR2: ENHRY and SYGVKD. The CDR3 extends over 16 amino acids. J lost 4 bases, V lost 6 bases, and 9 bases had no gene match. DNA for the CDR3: TGTGCCATCAGGGGGACAGGGGGCGTTAAGGGCACTGAAGCTTTCTTT. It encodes CAIRGTGGVKGTEAFF.

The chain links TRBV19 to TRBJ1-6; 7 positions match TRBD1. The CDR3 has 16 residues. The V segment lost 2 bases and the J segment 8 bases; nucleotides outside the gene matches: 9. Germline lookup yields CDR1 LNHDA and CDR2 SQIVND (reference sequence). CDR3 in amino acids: CASSISRTGYDSPLHF. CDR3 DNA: TGTGCCAGTAGTATATCGAGGACAGGTTACGATTCACCCCTCCACTTT.

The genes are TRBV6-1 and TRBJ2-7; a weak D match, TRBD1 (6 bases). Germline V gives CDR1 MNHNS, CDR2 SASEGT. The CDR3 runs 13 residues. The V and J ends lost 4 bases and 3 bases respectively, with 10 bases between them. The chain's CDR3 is CASSADRFYEQYF. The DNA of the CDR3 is TGTGCCAGCAGTGCGGACAGATTCTACGAGCAGTACTTC.

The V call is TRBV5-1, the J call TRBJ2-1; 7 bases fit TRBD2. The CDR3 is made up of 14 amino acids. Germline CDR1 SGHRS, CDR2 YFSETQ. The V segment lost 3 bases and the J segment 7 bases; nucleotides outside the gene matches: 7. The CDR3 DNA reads TGCGCCAGCAGCTACCGACTAGCCGGAAATGAGCAGTTCTTC. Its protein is CASSYRLAGNEQFF.

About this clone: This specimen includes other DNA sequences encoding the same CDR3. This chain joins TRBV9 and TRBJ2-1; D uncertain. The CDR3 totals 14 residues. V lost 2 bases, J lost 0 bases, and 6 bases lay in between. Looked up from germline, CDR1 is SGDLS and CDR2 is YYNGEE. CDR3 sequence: CASSVSSSYNEQFF. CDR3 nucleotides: TGTGCCAGCAGCGTCTCTAGCTCCTACAATGAGCAGTTCTTC.